This is a list of T cell receptor beta chains from one sample in a study of T cells in Graves' hyperthyroidism and ophthalmopathy. MiXCR, applied by TCRdb to the multiplex PCR reads, yields one record per CDR3 protein. The data show roughly 750,000 distinct CDR3 sequences, with less than 20% seen just once and under 9.5% held by the top ten. Sequences were obtained from blood. These receptors were taken from a man in his late teens or twenties with Graves' hyperthyroidism. CDR3s include the opening cysteine and the closing phenylalanine or tryptophan. The D gene is left open where the match is weak. Some rows mark clone size as missing; the rest say once, few, many or name a class of expanded clone.

abundance | j_gene | d_gene | v_gene | CDR3aa | CDR3nt
NA | TRBJ2-5 | NA | TRBV24-1 | CATSDGETQYF | TGTGCCACCAGTGATGGAGAGACCCAGTACTTC
once | TRBJ1-2 | NA | TRBV5-4 | CASSPSANYGYTF | TGTGCCAGCAGCCCTTCTGCTAACTATGGCTACACCTTC
few | TRBJ2-7 | NA | TRBV13 | CASTLGRDSYEQYF | TGTGCCAGCACTTTGGGTCGGGACTCCTACGAGCAGTACTTC
many | TRBJ1-1 | TRBD1 | TRBV18 | CASSPRTGGETEAFF | TGTGCCAGCAGTCCTCGGACAGGGGGAGAAACTGAAGCTTTCTTT
many | TRBJ2-7 | NA | TRBV28 | CASTLGWDGSYEQYF | TGTGCCAGCACCCTGGGGTGGGACGGATCCTACGAGCAGTACTTC
NA | TRBJ2-4 | NA | TRBV6-1 | CASSPSIRGKNIQYF | TGTGCCAGCAGTCCCTCAATTCGGGGGAAAAACATTCAGTACTTC
NA | TRBJ1-1 | NA | TRBV7-2 | CASSLGGPRVGTEAFF | TGTGCCAGCAGCTTAGGTGGGCCTCGAGTAGGGACTGAAGCTTTCTTT
many | TRBJ2-3 | NA | TRBV28 | CASSLSNVPRGQYF | TGTGCCAGCAGTTTATCAAACGTGCCTCGGGGGCAGTATTTT
many | TRBJ1-1 | NA | TRBV12-5 | CASGLVQGLTEAFF | TGTGCTAGTGGTTTGGTACAGGGATTAACTGAAGCTTTCTTT
many | TRBJ2-3 | TRBD2 | TRBV20-1 | CSAKGGATSGSTDTQYF | TGCAGTGCCAAGGGGGGGGCCACTAGCGGAAGCACAGATACGCAGTATTTT
NA | TRBJ1-1 | NA | TRBV12-5 | CAIGLEAGDTEAFF | TGTGCTATTGGTTTGGAGGCGGGGGACACTGAAGCTTTCTTT
once | TRBJ2-1 | TRBD2 | TRBV6-4 | CASSWCKREDDSEQFF | TGTGCCAGCAGTTGGTGTAAGCGGGAGGATGACAGTGAGCAGTTCTTC
many | TRBJ2-3 | NA | TRBV28 | CASSLLGYEGTDTQYF | TGTGCCAGCAGTTTATTGGGGTATGAGGGCACAGATACGCAGTATTTT
NA | TRBJ1-4 | NA | TRBV2 | CASRGGDNEKLFF | TGTGCCAGCAGGGGAGGAGATAATGAAAAACTGTTTTTT
many | TRBJ2-5 | NA | TRBV24-1 | CATSDPGRQETQYF | TGTGCCACCAGTGACCCCGGCCGTCAAGAGACCCAGTACTTC
few | TRBJ2-5 | NA | TRBV20-1 | CSARLGLVTQYF | TGCAGTGCTAGACTGGGTTTGGTGACCCAGTACTTC
NA | TRBJ1-1 | NA | TRBV12-3/TRBV12-4 | CASTLDTEAFF | TGTGCCAGCACCTTAGACACTGAAGCTTTCTTT
many | TRBJ2-7 | NA | TRBV12-3/TRBV12-4 | CASSPSGGNYEQYF | TGTGCCAGCAGTCCGTCGGGGGGCAACTACGAGCAGTACTTC
NA | TRBJ2-7 | NA | TRBV5-5 | CASSFDQGPNEQYF | TGTGCCAGCAGCTTTGACCAAGGCCCCAATGAGCAGTACTTC
NA | TRBJ2-1 | TRBD2 | TRBV5-1 | CASSLLAGGGYNEQFF | TGCGCCAGCAGCTTACTAGCGGGAGGAGGGTACAATGAGCAGTTCTTC
NA | TRBJ2-1 | TRBD1 | TRBV6-5 | CASSSGTGTFNEQFF | TGTGCCAGCAGTTCCGGGACAGGGACCTTCAATGAGCAGTTCTTC
many | TRBJ2-5 | TRBD2 | TRBV28 | CASSRRGLAGVSGETQYF | TGTGCCAGCAGCCGTAGGGGCTTAGCGGGAGTCTCCGGAGAGACCCAGTACTTC
NA | TRBJ2-7 | NA | TRBV19 | CASSVTGRLAEQYF | TGTGCCAGTAGTGTCACCGGGCGTCTCGCCGAGCAGTACTTC
many | TRBJ2-7 | TRBD2 | TRBV6-1 | CASSEVTSGAPEQYF | TGTGCCAGCAGTGAGGTGACTAGCGGGGCGCCGGAGCAGTACTTC
few | TRBJ2-5 | NA | TRBV10-3 | CAISAAGLWETQYF | TGTGCCATCAGTGCGGCGGGCCTTTGGGAGACCCAGTACTTC
NA | TRBJ2-1 | TRBD2 | TRBV10-3 | CAIRATQGLAGYNEQFF | TGTGCCATCAGGGCCACCCAGGGACTAGCGGGGTACAATGAGCAGTTCTTC
few | TRBJ1-5 | NA | TRBV28 | CASSPSRGQPQHF | TGTGCCAGCAGTCCCTCGAGGGGGCAGCCCCAGCATTTT
NA | TRBJ2-1 | NA | TRBV4-2 | CASSPPDSNEQFF | TGTGCCAGCAGTCCCCCGGACAGCAATGAGCAGTTCTTC
NA | TRBJ2-1 | TRBD2 | TRBV12-3/TRBV12-4 | CASSPTSGLGDEQFF | TGTGCCAGCAGTCCCACTAGCGGCCTCGGCGATGAGCAGTTCTTC